This T cell receptor (beta chain) was documented in a study of T cell responses to AZD1222 COVID-19 vaccine. Notes on this clone: Its specificity is not known.

Overall study results and limits: Seropositivity was recorded at baseline in only a handful of AZD1222 recipients. Variant regions that are unmutated are reportedly the target of nearly half of spike-specific TCRs. Clonal diversity was possibly underestimated, and the donors were mostly white British, with more females.

The method was immunoSEQ multiplex PCR; TCRdb's version includes in-frame clones alone and lacks a portion of them. Of more than 75,000 clones in the sample, approximately 91% were seen once. The sequence came from an adult who received the AZD1222 COVID-19 vaccine. Sample: peripheral blood, taken 28 days after the second AZD1222 dose.

CDR3 residues: CASSLSRGRAGELFF. The CDR3 DNA follows: TGTGCCAGCAGCTTATCCAGGGGGCGCGCCGGGGAGCTGTTTTTT. The chain couples TRBV7-9 to TRBJ2-2; 8 bases match TRBD1. CDR3 size: 15 residues. Germline values: CDR1 SEHNR, CDR2 FQNEAQ (reference sequence). Germline trimming cut 2 bases from V and 6 bases from J; bases unmatched to any gene: 5.